One and the same sample provided the 6 T cell receptor beta chains below, sequenced in a study of T cell responses to AZD1222 COVID-19 vaccine. Method: immunoSEQ multiplex PCR; TCRdb's copy keeps in-frame clones and lacks some. The repertoire holds over 45,000 clones, 75% to 90% seen once, with approximately 15% in the top ten. This specimen consisted of peripheral blood, obtained on day 0 of AZD1222 vaccination. The receptors come from an adult in good health.

The chain employs TRBV11-2 and TRBJ2-7; a possible D gene is TRBD1 (5 bases). The V gene's germline CDR1 is SGHAT and CDR2 FQNNGV. CDR3 length: 14 amino acids. Trimming took 6 bases from V and 3 from J, leaving 15 bases between them. The CDR3 DNA reads as TGTGCCAGCAGACAGGACCAAGGTAACTACGAGCAGTACTTC. This encodes CASRQDQGNYEQYF.

The chain couples TRBV30 to TRBJ2-3; possible D gene TRBD2, 5 bases. This CDR3 spans 15 amino acids. Germline V gene sequence: CDR1 GTSNPN, CDR2 SVGIG (reference sequence). The ends were cut back, 0 bases at V and 2 bases at J, with 12 bases in the middle. The CDR3: CAWSVTSRITDTQYF. For the CDR3, the DNA is TGTGCCTGGAGTGTTACTAGTAGAATCACAGATACGCAGTATTTT.

The chain employs TRBV6-4 and TRBJ1-3, with 9 nucleotides matching TRBD1. Losses at the gene ends were 4 bases for V and 4 bases for J; bases not matched to a gene: 17. The CDR3 contains 19 residues. Germline assignment: CDR1 MRHNA and CDR2 SNTAGT. CDR3 bases: TGTGCCAGCAGTGTACAGGTCCGACTACAAGGGACAGGGGGAAACACCATATATTTT. Residues: CASSVQVRLQGTGGNTIYF.

The chain recombines TRBV7-2 with TRBJ2-7; 9 bases line up with TRBD1. CDR3 length: 15 residues. V trimming: 3 bases; J trimming: 4 bases; junction bases outside the gene matches: 7. Germline V gene sequence: CDR1 SGHTA, CDR2 FQGNSA. CDR3 protein: CASSFNAGQGYEQYF. In nucleotides, the CDR3 is TGTGCCAGCAGCTTCAACGCGGGACAGGGTTACGAGCAGTACTTC. The variable domain in full, completed from reference TRBV7-2 and TRBJ2-7, reads GAGVSQSPSNKVTEKGKDVELRCDPISGHTALYWYRQSLGQGLEFLIYFQGNSAPDKSGLPSDRFSAERTGGSVSTLTIQRTQQEDSAVYLCASSFNAGQGYEQYFGPGTRLTVT.

The chain couples TRBV18 to TRBJ2-7, with 7 bases lining up with TRBD1. Germline V CDR1 and CDR2: KGHSH, LQKENI. V gave up 1 base and J gave up 0 bases; unmatched junction bases: 3. This CDR3 contains 15 residues. The CDR3 region has the DNA TGTGCCAGCTCACCACTCGACAGGGACTCCTACGAGCAGTACTTC. Amino acid sequence: CASSPLDRDSYEQYF.

The V call is TRBV6-1, the J call TRBJ1-2; 8 bases are shared with TRBD1. The CDR3 contains 17 residues. Germline loops: CDR1 MNHNS, CDR2 SASEGT. Losses at the gene ends were 3 bases for V and 5 bases for J; bases not matched to a gene: 14. CDR3 in DNA: TGTGCCAGCAGTGAGAAGGATCAGGGGGCATACTCATATGGCTACACCTTC. It yields the protein CASSEKDQGAYSYGYTF.